This T cell receptor beta chain comes out of a study of blood T cell repertoires in COVID-19. The V gene end was trimmed by 2 bases and the J gene end by 4 bases; junction bases not matched to a gene: 9. CDR3 length: 16 residues. Germline V gene data show CDR1 as SGDLS and CDR2 as YYNGEE. Measured with immunoSEQ multiplex PCR; TCRdb has only the in-frame clones, and not every one. The repertoire holds about 460,000 clones, with approximately 91% as singletons. This clone was seen just once. The receptor comes from an older woman who had recovered from COVID-19. Material: PBMCs or T cells enriched from blood (not recorded which). This chain connects TRBV9 to TRBJ2-5; TRBD1 aligns across 9 bases. This CDR3 reads CASSVGQGWAGETQYF. CDR3 DNA: TGTGCCAGCAGCGTCGGACAGGGGTGGGCTGGAGAGACCCAGTACTTC. The full variable domain, rest sourced from reference TRBV9 and TRBJ2-5, is DSGVTQTPKHLITATGQRVTLRCSPRSGDLSVYWYQQSLDQGLQFLIQYYNGEERAKGNILERFSAQQFPDLHSELNLSSLELGDSALYFCASSVGQGWAGETQYFGPGTRLLVL.